Below, 14 T cell receptor beta chains from the same sample are listed, as sequenced in a study of blood T cells in healthy people across ages. Through a sample-barcoded 5' primer and a J-beta primer mix, a second PCR was run for 7 to 11 cycles. TCRdb re-called the 5' RACE reads with MiXCR, one entry per CDR3 protein. The sample carries about 1.8 million distinct CDR3 sequences, approximately 50% recorded once. The sequenced sample was blood. Receptors originate from a woman between 40 and 50 years old in good health.

V is TRBV20-1 and J is TRBJ2-1, with 9 bases fitting TRBD2. The germline V gene has CDR1 DFQATT and CDR2 SNEGSKA (reference sequence). The CDR3 totals 14 residues. V trimming: 5 bases; J trimming: 8 bases; junction bases outside the gene matches: 10. Here the CDR3 reads CSARSGTSPHEQFF. CDR3 bases: TGCAGTGCTCGATCCGGGACTAGCCCCCATGAGCAGTTCTTC.

Points on this clonotype: Mismatch with germline at one junction end may stem from a read error. This sequence joins TRBV15 and TRBJ2-4; D gene uncertain. This CDR3 has 12 amino acids. Germline V gives CDR1 LNHNV, CDR2 YYDKDF (reference sequence). In nucleotides, the CDR3 is TGTGCCACCAGCAACTCCAAAAACACTCAGTACTTC. Translation: CATSNSKNTQYF.

This clonotype was observed a few times. The J gene is TRBJ2-4, the V gene TRBV20-1; D is unresolved. The better agreement between TRBJ2-7 and the DNA end casts doubt on the J call. Per the germline V gene, CDR1 is DFQATT and CDR2 is SNEGSKA (reference sequence). CDR3 length equals 13 residues. CDR3: CSARAGSDYEQYF. In DNA, the CDR3 is TGCAGTGCTAGAGCGGGCAGCGACTACGAGCAGTACTTC.

The V call is TRBV28, the J call TRBJ2-1; D ambiguous. The CDR3 covers 15 residues. In germline, CDR1 is MDHEN, CDR2 SYDVKM. Trimming took off 4 bases at V and 6 bases at J, with 16 bases between the two ends. The DNA of the CDR3 is TGTGCCAGCAGTTCGCCGGGCCCAGGTTCCAATGAGCAGTTCTTC. Translated, it gives CASSSPGPGSNEQFF.

The chain combines TRBV4-2 with TRBJ2-1; D is ambiguous. The CDR3 totals 16 residues. Trimming pared 0 bases from V and 5 bases from J, leaving 14 bases between. Germline V gene lookup returns CDR1 LGHNA and CDR2 YNFKEQ. The CDR3 DNA sequence: TGTGCCAGCAGCCAAGAAGGCCTCAGCAAGAACAATGAGCAGTTCTTC. This gives the protein CASSQEGLSKNNEQFF.

This chain links TRBV7-9 with TRBJ1-2, with a weak D call TRBD1 (5 bases). CDR1 is SEHNR, CDR2 FQNEAQ, per germline (reference sequence). V was cut by 5 bases and J by 4 bases, with 11 bases left in between. The CDR3 is 13 residues long. The DNA of the CDR3 is TGTGCCAGCAGCACCAGGGTCGCCTATGGCTACACCTTC. Its translation: CASSTRVAYGYTF.

The V call is TRBV13, the J call TRBJ2-7, with TRBD2 identical over 9 bases. Germline V gene data show CDR1 as PRHDT and CDR2 as FYEKMQ (reference sequence). V dropped 3 bases and J dropped 5; count of bases not matched to a gene: 8. This CDR3 has 15 amino acids. CDR3 protein: CASSFAGGPTNEQYF. The CDR3 nucleotides read TGTGCCAGCAGCTTCGCGGGGGGGCCGACCAACGAGCAGTACTTC. The full variable domain, rest sourced from reference TRBV13 and TRBJ2-7, is AAGVIQSPRHLIKEKRETATLKCYPIPRHDTVYWYQQGPGQDPQFLISFYEKMQSDKGSIPDRFSAQQFSDYHSELNMSSLELGDSALYFCASSFAGGPTNEQYFGPGTRLTVT.

This clonotype came up a few times. The CDR3 DNA is TGTGCCAGCAGTGGTCGGCGCCACTCTTTAATCACAGATACGCAGTATTTT. Its protein product is CASSGRRHSLITDTQYF. This chain uses TRBV25-1 with TRBJ2-3; no clear D gene. The germline V gene encodes CDR1 MGHDK and CDR2 SYGVNS. The CDR3 is 17 residues long. Trimming removed 4 bases at V and 2 bases at J, with 19 bases between.

The table lists this clonotype with a few counts. The genes are TRBV7-2 and TRBJ2-1, with TRBD1 as a possible D gene (6 bases). The CDR3 covers 15 residues. CDR1 and CDR2 (germline): SGHTA, FQGNSA. V lost 2 bases and J lost 7, with 15 bases in between. This chain's CDR3 is CASSLSSGTFNEQFF. In DNA, the CDR3 is TGTGCCAGCAGCTTAAGCTCGGGGACATTTAATGAGCAGTTCTTC.

The chain has TRBV3-1 and TRBJ2-5; D is possibly TRBD2 (6 bases). The V end lost 4 bases, the J end lost 5 bases, and 14 bases lay between the germline ends. Per germline, CDR1 LGHDT and CDR2 YNNKEL (reference sequence). The CDR3 spans 14 residues. As DNA, the CDR3 is TGTGCCAGCAGCCTTTTCACGGGGGACGAGACCCAGTACTTC. It codes for CASSLFTGDETQYF.

A remark on this clonotype: Mismatch with germline at one junction end may stem from a read error. The rearrangement links TRBV7-7 to TRBJ1-1; 10 nucleotides align to TRBD1. Looked up from germline, CDR1 is SSHAT and CDR2 is FNYEAQ (reference sequence). This CDR3 region has 16 residues. The CDR3 region is CASSLVTGGSDTEAFF. The CDR3 region has the DNA TGTGCTAGCAGCTTAGTGACAGGGGGCTCGGACACTGAAGCTTTCTTT.

The chain combines TRBV2 with TRBJ2-7; tentatively, D is TRBD1 (5 bases). The germline V gene encodes CDR1 SNHLY and CDR2 FYNNEI. The CDR3 is made up of 13 amino acids. Trimming left V 6 bases short and J 6 bases short, with 15 bases between. CDR3 sequence (DNA): TGTGCCAGCAGGACCTTTGGGGCGAGCGAGCAGTACTTC. Translation: CASRTFGASEQYF.

This clonotype was observed once. This rearrangement joins TRBV9 to TRBJ1-1, with D perhaps matching TRBD1 (5 bases). The CDR3 has 20 amino acids. Germline CDR1 reads SGDLS; CDR2 reads YYNGEE. V was cut by 4 bases and J by 0 bases, with 28 bases left in between. This CDR3 reads CASSPPEQDVINSMNTEAFF. CDR3 DNA: TGTGCCAGCAGCCCTCCCGAACAGGACGTAATTAACTCCATGAACACTGAAGCTTTCTTT. Looking up the rest from reference TRBV9 and TRBJ1-1 gives the full variable domain: DSGVTQTPKHLITATGQRVTLRCSPRSGDLSVYWYQQSLDQGLQFLIQYYNGEERAKGNILERFSAQQFPDLHSELNLSSLELGDSALYFCASSPPEQDVINSMNTEAFFGQGTRLTVV.

A few counts support this clonotype. The gene calls are TRBV6-2 or TRBV6-3 and TRBJ1-5; D possibly corresponds to TRBD1 (6 bases). The CDR3 is 14 amino acids. The V and J ends lost 6 bases and 6 bases respectively, with 15 bases between them. Looked up from germline, CDR1 is MNHEY and CDR2 is SVGEGT. In DNA form, the CDR3 reads TGTGCCAGCAGCCGCCCGGAGGGGGGTCAGCCCCAGCATTTT. Translated: CASSRPEGGQPQHF.